Shown below are 27 T cell receptor beta chains from a single sample sequenced in a study of regulatory T cells in long-lasting Graves disease. Construction of the TCR beta libraries employed iRepertoire HTBI primers in conjunction with Arm-PCR of CDR3 regions. TCRdb ran MiXCR on the multiplex PCR reads and lists one entry per CDR3 protein. The table shows some 330,000 distinct CDR3 sequences, with approximately 12% occurring only once. The time point here: newly diagnosed GD, antithyroid drugs for less than 3 months. PBMC RNA served as the TCR library source. This sample also appeared in a second study, on T cells in Graves' hyperthyroidism and ophthalmopathy.

This specimen consisted of peripheral blood mononuclear cells (PBMCs), obtained at new diagnosis, from a patient treated with antithyroid drugs. The origin of the receptors is a woman younger than 35 with Graves disease.

At least ten counts were recorded for this clonotype. The chain links TRBV6-5 to TRBJ2-3, with TRBD2 matching over 11 bases. Germline CDR1 and CDR2: MNHEY and SVGAGI. The CDR3 totals 15 residues. V was pared by 2 bases and J by 4 bases, with 2 bases of the junction left unmatched. CDR3 protein: CASSYELAGADTQYF. CDR3 DNA: TGTGCCAGCAGTTACGAACTAGCGGGGGCAGATACGCAGTATTTT.

The sample holds many counts of this clonotype. The CDR3 nucleotides read TGTGCCAGCAGCCAAGGGTCGGGGCCGGAAGAGCAGTACGTC. It translates to CASSQGSGPEEQYV. The V call is TRBV14, the J call TRBJ2-7; D may be TRBD1 or TRBD2 (5 bases each). This CDR3 is built from 14 residues. Germline-derived CDR1 and CDR2 are SGHDN and FVKESK. V was cut by 1 base and J by 7 bases, with 14 bases left in between.

The CDR3 loop is CASSLGRGQGDGYTF. CDR3 in DNA: TGTGCCAGCAGCTTAGGGAGGGGACAGGGAGATGGCTACACCTTC. This sequence joins TRBV13 and TRBJ1-2; 9 bases align to TRBD1. The CDR3 has 15 amino acids. The V gene end was trimmed by 0 bases and the J gene end by 6 bases; junction bases not matched to a gene: 5. The germline V gene encodes CDR1 PRHDT and CDR2 FYEKMQ (reference sequence).

This chain links TRBV5-8 with TRBJ2-7; D unresolved. CDR1 is SGHTS and CDR2 is YDEGEE in the germline V gene. Trimming shortened V by 1 base and J by 1 base, and 9 bases separated the two germline ends. CDR3 size: 14 residues. The CDR3 nucleotides read TGTGCCAGCAGCTTGTGGTGGAATTCCTACGAGCAGTACTTC. Translated, it gives CASSLWWNSYEQYF.

This clonotype appeared many times. V is TRBV7-8 and J is TRBJ1-2; D not resolved. The CDR3 runs 15 residues. The germline V gene encodes CDR1 SGHVS and CDR2 FQNEAQ. With 1 base removed from V and 8 bases from J, the gap between germline ends came to 17 bases. The CDR3 loop reads CASSLGLDVVSGYTF. The CDR3 DNA is TGTGCCAGCAGCTTAGGGTTGGACGTCGTCTCGGGCTACACCTTC.

The sample holds many counts of this clonotype. V usage is TRBV27 and J usage is TRBJ2-1, with D possibly TRBD2 on 6 matching bases. The CDR3 contains 17 residues. CDR1 and CDR2 from the germline V gene are MNHEY and SMNVEV (reference sequence). V lost 5 bases and J 0 bases, leaving 17 bases between the germline ends. The CDR3 spells CASSQLAGRNSYNEQFF. As DNA, the CDR3 is TGTGCCAGCAGTCAGTTGGCGGGACGGAACTCCTACAATGAGCAGTTCTTC.

To note about this clonotype: A much larger clone is a single base away; this may be a read error. V is TRBV12-5 and J is TRBJ2-1; 8 bases map to TRBD1. The CDR3 is 16 amino acids. CDR1 and CDR2 (germline): LGHNT, FRNRAP. CDR3 protein: CASGLFTGGSYDEQFF. The CDR3 DNA sequence: TGTGCTAGTGGTTTGTTCACAGGGGGATCCTACGATGAGCAGTTCTTC.

This clonotype was recorded once. The chain is built from TRBV5-1 and TRBJ1-3, with 11 bases that match TRBD1. CDR1 is SGHRS, CDR2 YFSETQ, per germline. V lost 4 bases, J lost 4 bases, and 7 bases stayed unmatched. The CDR3 contains 16 residues. Written as DNA, the CDR3 is TGCGCCAGCAGCCCAGGACAGGGGGCGGAAGGAAACACCATATATTTT. Residues: CASSPGQGAEGNTIYF.

This chain joins TRBV4-2 and TRBJ2-2, with D unclear. V was cut by 1 base and J by 2 bases, with 8 bases left in between. CDR1 and CDR2 (germline): LGHNA, YNFKEQ. The CDR3 covers 15 residues. The CDR3 bases are TGTGCCAGCAGCCAAGTAGGCGATAACACCGGGGAGCTGTTTTTT. It yields the protein CASSQVGDNTGELFF.

This clonotype showed up many times. CDR3 in amino acids: CASSLGGMDEQFF. The CDR3 DNA is TGTGCCAGCAGCTTAGGGGGGATGGATGAGCAGTTCTTC. V gene TRBV7-3 combines with J gene TRBJ2-1, with D perhaps TRBD2 (6 bases). Germline CDR1 SGHTA, CDR2 FQGTGA. Trimming pared 2 bases from V and 8 bases from J, leaving 10 bases between. This CDR3 is built from 13 residues.

In this sample, this clonotype turned up many times. V and J are TRBV6-1 and TRBJ2-2; 11 bases map to TRBD2. J lost 5 bases, V lost 11 bases, and 7 bases had no gene match. CDR1 is MNHNS and CDR2 is SASEGT in the germline V gene. The CDR3 consists of 14 residues. The DNA of the CDR3 is TGTGCCGGTACTAGCGGGAGTGAAACCGGGGAGCTGTTTTTT. The encoded protein is CAGTSGSETGELFF.

This clonotype was counted ten times or more. V and J are TRBV7-8 and TRBJ2-3; D may correspond to TRBD1 or TRBD2 (5 bases each). This CDR3 spans 16 amino acids. V lost 4 bases and J 1 base, leaving 15 bases between the germline ends. In germline, CDR1 is SGHVS, CDR2 FQNEAQ. This CDR3 is CASSSPEGLGTDTQYF. DNA for the CDR3: TGTGCCAGCAGCTCCCCCGAGGGGCTAGGCACAGATACGCAGTATTTT.

Comments on this clonotype: One junction end disagrees with the germline gene, perhaps due to a read error. The gene calls are TRBV11-2 and TRBJ1-1; the D is unclear. The germline gives CDR1 SGHAT, CDR2 FQNNGV. The CDR3 loop spans 15 amino acids. CDR3 residues: CASSRRLEGATEAFF. The CDR3, as DNA: TGCGCCAGCAGCCGCCGGTTAGAGGGAGCCACTGAAGCTTTCTTT.

This clonotype has a count of ten or more. This sequence joins TRBV7-9 and TRBJ2-3; 11 bases map to TRBD1. Germline assignment: CDR1 SEHNR and CDR2 FQNEAQ (reference sequence). The CDR3 extends over 19 amino acids. V was pared by 7 bases and J by 1 base, with 16 bases of the junction left unmatched. The CDR3 nucleotides read TGTGCCAGCACCCTTCCGGGACAGGGGGGTTGGTACGGCACAGATACGCAGTATTTT. This codes for CASTLPGQGGWYGTDTQYF.

This clonotype was counted at least ten times. The V call is TRBV4-1, the J call TRBJ1-1; 8 nucleotides line up with TRBD1. The trim removed 3 bases at V and 7 bases at J, leaving 7 bases unmatched. CDR1 and CDR2 from the germline V gene are MGHRA and YSYEKL. The CDR3 covers 14 residues. The CDR3 DNA follows: TGCGCCAGCAGCCACTACGGACAGGGCCGTGAAGCTTTCTTT. Protein product: CASSHYGQGREAFF.

The table lists this clonotype with a few counts. The CDR3 loop is CASSTTANTEAFF. CDR3 DNA sequence: TGTGCCAGCAGTACGACAGCTAACACTGAAGCTTTCTTT. The chain uses TRBV2 and TRBJ1-1, with TRBD1 as a possible D gene (5 bases). V lost 5 bases, J lost 2 bases, and 9 bases lay in between. CDR1 is SNHLY and CDR2 is FYNNEI in the germline V gene. CDR3 length: 13 amino acids.

This clonotype was seen a few times. The chain recombines TRBV2 with TRBJ2-7; the D gene is possibly TRBD1 (8 bases). The germline V gene has CDR1 SNHLY and CDR2 FYNNEI. The germline V and J ends were trimmed by 4 bases and 1 base, with 14 bases remaining between them. This CDR3 is built from 15 residues. The CDR3 spells CASSGGGTGSYEQYV. The CDR3 nucleotides read TGTGCCAGCAGTGGGGGGGGGACAGGATCCTACGAGCAGTACGTC.

This clonotype was observed many times. V gene TRBV2 combines with J gene TRBJ2-7, with 9 bases identical to TRBD2. Germline CDR1 reads SNHLY; CDR2 reads FYNNEI. This CDR3 comprises 19 residues. J was trimmed by 3 bases and V by 10 bases; bases with no gene match: 25. CDR3 nucleotide sequence: TGTGCCACCACAGCGGCGGGAGGGCCAGGTCACACAGGTTTCTACGAGCAGTACTTC. Translating it yields CATTAAGGPGHTGFYEQYF.

This clonotype was picked up many times. The chain is built from TRBV6-1 and TRBJ2-3; D unresolved. Germline V gene data show CDR1 as MNHNS and CDR2 as SASEGT. CDR3 length: 15 amino acids. V was clipped by 3 bases and J by 0 bases, with 10 bases between them. CDR3 nucleotide sequence: TGTGCCAGCAGTGAGCCAGCAGCTAGCACAGATACGCAGTATTTT. Its protein product is CASSEPAASTDTQYF.

This clonotype was seen repeatedly, ten times or more. The chain carries TRBV20-1 and TRBJ2-5, with TRBD1 matching 9 bases. With 3 bases clipped from V and 5 bases from J, the junction kept 7 bases outside the gene matches. Germline assignment: CDR1 DFQATT and CDR2 SNEGSKA (reference sequence). CDR3 length equals 14 residues. CDR3 in amino acids: CSASLGTGRETQYF. The CDR3 coding sequence is TGCAGTGCTAGCCTAGGGACAGGGAGGGAGACCCAGTACTTC.

The chain recombines TRBV24-1 with TRBJ1-5; no clear D gene. Per the germline V gene, CDR1 is KGHDR and CDR2 is SFDVKD. The CDR3 is 13 amino acids. The V end was cut by 4 bases, the J end by 6 bases, with 9 bases between. CDR3 sequence reads: CATSDHSSQPQHF. The CDR3 DNA follows: TGTGCCACCAGTGACCACTCAAGTCAGCCCCAGCATTTT.

There are many counts of this clonotype. This chain links TRBV11-1 with TRBJ1-1; D unresolved. Germline CDR1 and CDR2: SGHAT and FQDESV (reference sequence). The CDR3 covers 15 residues. The ends were cut back, 3 bases at V and 1 base at J, with 12 bases in the middle. CDR3 DNA sequence: TGTGCCAGCAGCTTGAGACTGAGTGGGAACACTGAAGCTTTCTTT. Translated: CASSLRLSGNTEAFF.

This clonotype has ten or more counts. The chain is built from TRBV28 and TRBJ1-2; D call uncertain. Trimming shortened V by 2 bases and J by 5 bases, and 18 bases separated the two germline ends. Germline loops: CDR1 MDHEN, CDR2 SYDVKM. The CDR3 contains 16 residues. The CDR3 coding sequence is TGTGCCAGCAGTTTAACCCAAGTGAGGGTGTCGTATGGCTACACCTTC. It encodes CASSLTQVRVSYGYTF.

This chain connects TRBV9 to TRBJ2-3, with TRBD2 matching over 11 bases. Germline-derived CDR1 and CDR2 are SGDLS and YYNGEE. The CDR3 is 15 residues long. V was clipped by 0 bases and J by 6 bases; unmatched bases: 3. CDR3 amino acids: CASSVEGLAVDTQYF. The CDR3 bases are TGTGCCAGCAGCGTAGAGGGACTAGCGGTCGATACGCAGTATTTT.

Ten or more counts support this clonotype. The chain recombines TRBV20-1 with TRBJ2-1; TRBD2 matches 10 bases. Per germline, CDR1 DFQATT and CDR2 SNEGSKA (reference sequence). The CDR3 loop spans 17 amino acids. Unmatched junction bases numbered 8, after V lost 3 bases and J lost 0 bases. CDR3 nucleotide sequence: TGCAGTGCTAGGGCCGAGACTAGCGGGTCCTCCTACAATGAGCAGTTCTTC. As protein: CSARAETSGSSYNEQFF.

Note on this clonotype: A much more abundant neighbour one base away suggests this may be a read error. The V and J genes are TRBV20-1 and TRBJ2-7, with 10 bases that match TRBD2. Trimming removed 5 bases from V and 4 bases from J; junction bases left unmatched: 14. Looked up from germline, CDR1 is DFQATT and CDR2 is SNEGSKA (reference sequence). This CDR3 comprises 16 residues. Written as DNA, the CDR3 is TGCAGTGCTCCCCTGGGGGCTAGCGGGAGTATTTACGAGCAGTACTTC. This encodes CSAPLGASGSIYEQYF.

This clonotype was seen ten or more times. This rearrangement joins TRBV6-5 to TRBJ2-5, with TRBD2 matching over 7 bases. Germline CDR1 MNHEY, CDR2 SVGAGI. V was clipped by 1 base and J by 5 bases; unmatched bases: 1. The CDR3 consists of 13 residues. The DNA of the CDR3 is TGTGCCAGCAGTTACTTCGGGGGGGAGACCCAGTACTTC. It specifies CASSYFGGETQYF.